The 15 T cell receptor beta chains given below trace back to one sample, sequenced in a study of blood T cell repertoires in COVID-19 (dated by TCRdb to about 2020). The method was the immunoSEQ multiplex PCR assay. Entries here come from immuneACCESS through TCRdb and include only in-frame sequences with V and J called. Some clones fail to appear in such tables; in the studies checked, an unresolved V gene covers under half of the shortfall, and the cause of the remainder is unknown. A total of 120,000 or so clones appear in this sample, more than 70% of them only once. Jointly, the top ten make up about 1.5% of the sample. Sequences were obtained from peripheral blood. The receptors stem from a human donor in a cohort sampled during active COVID-19.

In this sample, this clone turned up once. The rearrangement uses TRBV29-1 and TRBJ2-1; 7 bases line up with TRBD1. The CDR3 has 14 residues. Per the germline V gene, CDR1 is SQVTM and CDR2 is ANQGSEA. Trimming took 4 bases from V and 4 from J; bases not matched to a gene: 7. In DNA, the CDR3 is TGCAGCGTTGGGGGGAGCAGGGGGTACAATGAGCAGTTCTTC. This codes for CSVGGSRGYNEQFF.

V and J are TRBV3-1 (or the pseudogene TRBV3-2) and TRBJ1-2; unclear D gene. Germline-derived CDR1 and CDR2 are LGHDT and YNNKEL (reference sequence). The CDR3 spans 16 residues. V was clipped by 0 bases and J by 0 bases, with 11 bases between them. The CDR3 sequence is CASSQEWPYANYGYTF. The CDR3 DNA follows: TGTGCCAGCAGCCAAGAATGGCCGTACGCTAACTATGGCTACACCTTC.

The chain uses TRBV21-1 and TRBJ2-7; TRBD1 was called by the table and not checked on the DNA. TRBV21-1 is a known pseudogene. There are 15 residues in the CDR3. The CDR3, as DNA: TGTGCCAGCAGCAAAAAGGGTGGGGCACCCTACGAGCAGTACTTC. This sequence encodes CASSKKGGAPYEQYF.

The sample holds one count of this clone. DNA for the CDR3: TGTGCCAGCAGTTTATTGGGCCCTGCTTCTGGAAACACCATATATTTT. This codes for CASSLLGPASGNTIYF. V usage is TRBV28 and J usage is TRBJ1-3, with D uncertain. Per germline, CDR1 MDHEN and CDR2 SYDVKM. V lost 1 base, J lost 1 base, and 11 bases lay in between. The CDR3 length is 16 residues. The whole variable domain, remainder taken from reference TRBV28 and TRBJ1-3, is DVKVTQSSRYLVKRTGEKVFLECVQDMDHENMFWYRQDPGLGLRLIYFSYDVKMKEKGDIPEGYSVSREKKERFSLILESASTNQTSMYLCASSLLGPASGNTIYFGEGSWLTVV.

The rearrangement links TRBV27 to TRBJ2-2; TRBD1 is a possible D gene (6 bases). The CDR3 contains 16 residues. V was trimmed by 2 bases and J by 1 base, leaving 11 bases between them. Germline V gene data show CDR1 as MNHEY and CDR2 as SMNVEV (reference sequence). The chain's CDR3 is CASSLQARGNTGELFF. DNA for the CDR3: TGTGCCAGCAGTTTACAGGCCAGGGGGAACACCGGGGAGCTGTTTTTT.

This clone turned up a few times. This chain connects TRBV6-2 or TRBV6-3 to TRBJ1-1; D is uncertain. The germline CDR1 and CDR2 sequences are MNHEY and SVGEGT. V gave up 5 bases and J gave up 8 bases, with 21 bases separating them. The CDR3 has 15 amino acids. CDR3 coding DNA: TGTGCCAGCAGTACCTTTTATAGAGGTTTCACCGAAGCTTTCTTT. This sequence encodes CASSTFYRGFTEAFF.

This sequence joins TRBV3-1 (or the pseudogene TRBV3-2) and TRBJ2-6, with 8 bases lining up with TRBD1. Germline CDR1 reads LGHDT; CDR2 reads YNNKEL (reference sequence). Losses at the gene ends were 4 bases for V and 2 bases for J; bases not matched to a gene: 4. The length of the CDR3 is 16 residues. The DNA of the CDR3 is TGTGCCAGCAGCCCCCCAGGGGGCGCTGGGGCCAACGTCCTGACTTTC. Protein product: CASSPPGGAGANVLTF.

This chain joins TRBV5-5 and TRBJ2-7; 10 bases fit TRBD1. This CDR3 has 14 amino acids. Germline trimming cut 1 base from V and 6 bases from J; bases unmatched to any gene: 4. Germline CDR1 and CDR2: SGHKS and YYEKEE (reference sequence). CDR3 nucleotides: TGTGCCAGCAGCTTGCAGGACAGGGGGACCGAGCAGTACTTC. It yields the protein CASSLQDRGTEQYF.

This chain links TRBV19 with TRBJ2-7; 7 bases map to TRBD2. In germline, CDR1 is LNHDA, CDR2 SQIVND (reference sequence). This CDR3 has 14 amino acids. V lost 3 bases, J lost 0 bases, and 2 bases stayed unmatched. CDR3 nucleotide sequence: TGTGCCAGTAGTATCCAGCGGGACTCCTACGAGCAGTACTTC. Amino acid sequence: CASSIQRDSYEQYF.

Here the CDR3 reads CASSLTGVGDTEAFF. The CDR3 nucleotides read TGTGCCAGCAGTTTGACAGGGGTCGGGGACACTGAAGCTTTCTTT. This chain links TRBV27 with TRBJ1-1; 8 bases fit TRBD1. V lost 3 bases to trimming and J lost 3 bases; unmatched junction nucleotides: 6. The CDR3 extends over 15 amino acids. CDR1 and CDR2 from the germline V gene are MNHEY and SMNVEV (reference sequence).

The rearrangement links TRBV13 to TRBJ2-5; the D is unclear. The length of the CDR3 is 14 residues. CDR1 is PRHDT, CDR2 FYEKMQ, per germline (reference sequence). V shed 5 bases and J shed 0 bases, with 10 bases lying between them. Here the CDR3 DNA reads TGTGCCAGCAGCAGCAAGTCGGACCAAGAGACCCAGTACTTC. Translation: CASSSKSDQETQYF.

This sequence joins TRBV5-1 and TRBJ2-7; tentative D call: TRBD2 (6 bases). The CDR3 extends over 15 amino acids. Germline lookup yields CDR1 SGHRS and CDR2 YFSETQ. V shed 1 base and J shed 2 bases, with 13 bases lying between them. CDR3: CASSLQGAGTYEQYF. CDR3 coding DNA: TGCGCCAGCAGCTTGCAGGGCGCGGGAACCTACGAGCAGTACTTC.

The genes are TRBV12-3 or TRBV12-4 and TRBJ2-2; D uncertain. The CDR3 has 12 residues. The V gene lost 5 bases and the J gene lost 6 bases, with 7 bases spanning the gap. This chain's CDR3 is CASSPTPGELFF. The CDR3 bases are TGTGCCAGCAGTCCAACTCCCGGGGAGCTGTTTTTT.

The V gene is TRBV29-1, the J gene TRBJ1-1, with 7 nucleotides matching TRBD1. Germline V gives CDR1 SQVTM, CDR2 ANQGSEA. CDR3 length equals 13 residues. The V segment lost 6 bases and the J segment 4 bases; nucleotides outside the gene matches: 8. The chain's CDR3 is CSVDRGRSTEAFF. The CDR3 nucleotides read TGCAGCGTCGATAGGGGGCGCAGCACTGAAGCTTTCTTT.

This chain uses TRBV27 with TRBJ1-6; a weak D match, TRBD1 (5 bases). CDR1 MNHEY and CDR2 SMNVEV come from the germline V gene (reference sequence). The CDR3 contains 15 residues. V was shortened by 5 bases and J by 4 bases, with 12 bases between the two germline ends. The CDR3 here is CASSPTPGYNSPLHF. The CDR3 nucleotides are TGTGCCAGCAGTCCGACCCCAGGGTATAATTCACCCCTCCACTTT.